One sample yielded the 28 T cell receptor beta chains listed below, sequenced in a study of T cell repertoires in cytomegalovirus infection. A single record per CDR3 protein comes from TCRdb applying MiXCR to the reads. The sample lists roughly 300,000 distinct CDR3 sequences; 9% to 9.5% were seen once. Sequences were obtained from PBMCs. The receptors shown here come from a human donor in good health (CMV status not recorded). Some clones in this sample may be carry-over from other donors' samples.

This clonotype showed up many times. The chain carries TRBV7-8 and TRBJ1-1; D not resolved. Germline loops: CDR1 SGHVS, CDR2 FQNEAQ. The CDR3 is 15 residues long. V shed 1 base and J shed 3 bases, with 12 bases lying between them. Here the CDR3 reads CASSLVRAGYTEAFF. The CDR3 nucleotides are TGTGCCAGCAGCTTAGTTCGCGCAGGCTACACTGAAGCTTTCTTT. Variable domain in full (rest from reference TRBV7-8 and TRBJ1-1): GAGVSQSPRYKVAKRGQDVALRCDPISGHVSLFWYQQALGQGPEFLTYFQNEAQLDKSGLPSDRFFAERPEGSVSTLKIQRTQQEDSAVYLCASSLVRAGYTEAFFGQGTRLTVV.

This rearrangement joins TRBV7-6 to TRBJ2-2; TRBD2 agrees at 14 bases. CDR1 and CDR2 (germline): SGHVS, FNYEAQ. Trimming took 5 bases from V and 4 from J; bases not matched to a gene: 9. This CDR3 contains 18 residues. The DNA of the CDR3 is TGTGCCAGCAGCCCTAACCCGACTAGCGGGAGGGGCACCGGGGAGCTGTTTTTT. Protein product: CASSPNPTSGRGTGELFF.

The chain employs TRBV12-3 or TRBV12-4 and TRBJ2-5; 9 nucleotides align to TRBD2. Germline trimming cut 3 bases from V and 3 bases from J; bases unmatched to any gene: 8. This CDR3 contains 16 residues. This CDR3 reads CASSFWASGIKETQYF. The DNA for the CDR3 is TGTGCCAGCAGTTTTTGGGCTAGCGGGATAAAAGAGACCCAGTACTTC.

In its sample, this clonotype was seen many times. The J gene is TRBJ2-1, the V gene TRBV5-1; 10 positions agree with TRBD1. The CDR3 consists of 13 residues. After removal of 4 bases from V and 8 bases from J, the junction contained 3 bases not matched to a gene. Germline V gene data show CDR1 as SGHRS and CDR2 as YFSETQ. CDR3 bases: TGCGCCAGCAGCCCGGGACAGGGGTATGAGCAGTTCTTC. The encoded protein is CASSPGQGYEQFF.

There are many counts of this clonotype. The chain carries TRBV7-2 and TRBJ2-7, with 7 nucleotides matching TRBD1. Per the germline V gene, CDR1 is SGHTA and CDR2 is FQGNSA. There are 14 residues in the CDR3. Trimming removed 4 bases from V and 6 bases from J; junction bases left unmatched: 9. The CDR3 sequence is CASSYPRTGIEQYF. The DNA of the CDR3 is TGTGCCAGCAGCTACCCCCGGACAGGCATCGAGCAGTACTTC.

The V gene is TRBV6-5, the J gene TRBJ2-7; 9 bases agree with TRBD1. This CDR3 is built from 16 residues. V trimming: 2 bases; J trimming: 1 base; junction bases outside the gene matches: 6. Germline assignment: CDR1 MNHEY and CDR2 SVGAGI. In nucleotides, the CDR3 is TGTGCCAGCAGTTACAGAGGGACAGGGTATTCCTACGAGCAGTACTTC. It is translated as CASSYRGTGYSYEQYF.

The rearrangement uses TRBV9 and TRBJ2-7, with no clear D. V lost 0 bases, J lost 0 bases, and 7 bases lay in between. This CDR3 region has 14 residues. Germline assignment: CDR1 SGDLS and CDR2 YYNGEE. In DNA, the CDR3 is TGTGCCAGCAGCGTAGGGCAATTCTCCTACGAGCAGTACTTC. It is translated as CASSVGQFSYEQYF.

This clonotype was picked up many times. In DNA, the CDR3 is TGTGCCAGCAGCCCCCAATTTCTCGGCTACACCTTC. Its translation: CASSPQFLGYTF. The chain couples TRBV5-6 to TRBJ1-2; D is unresolved. Germline V CDR1 and CDR2: SGHDT, YYEEEE. Trimming left V 4 bases short and J 8 bases short, with 12 bases between. CDR3 length equals 12 residues.

The sample holds many counts of this clonotype. The chain has TRBV7-6 and TRBJ1-6, with D perhaps matching TRBD1 (6 bases). This CDR3 is 17 amino acids long. Germline-derived CDR1 and CDR2 are SGHVS and FNYEAQ. V gave up 0 bases and J gave up 7 bases, with 16 bases separating them. The CDR3 loop is CASSLAVRGVGNSPLHF. CDR3 coding DNA: TGTGCCAGCAGCTTAGCGGTGAGGGGGGTGGGAAATTCACCCCTCCACTTT.

The gene calls are TRBV7-3 and TRBJ1-2, with unresolved D. From germline, CDR1 is SGHTA and CDR2 FQGTGA. V was pared by 1 base and J by 8 bases, with 17 bases between. The CDR3 has 15 amino acids. The CDR3 is CASSLKGMGASGYTF. The CDR3 bases are TGTGCCAGCAGCTTAAAGGGCATGGGAGCCTCCGGCTACACCTTC.

This clonotype occurred a few times. The genes are TRBV6-2 or TRBV6-3 and TRBJ1-5; D call uncertain. V dropped 2 bases and J dropped 7 bases, with 12 bases sitting between them. This CDR3 comprises 14 residues. Germline V CDR1 and CDR2: MNHEY, SVGEGT. The CDR3: CASSYQKKGQPQHF. The CDR3 DNA follows: TGTGCCAGCAGTTACCAGAAAAAGGGACAGCCCCAGCATTTT.

This clonotype has a handful of counts. The chain employs TRBV4-3 and TRBJ1-2; TRBD1 might be the D (6 bases). The CDR3 has 17 amino acids. Germline CDR1 LGHNA, CDR2 YSLEER. V gave up 4 bases and J gave up 4 bases, with 22 bases separating them. In nucleotides, the CDR3 is TGCGCCAGCAGCCGAGGGGGAGGAAAGGGGATGGGCTATGGCTACACCTTC. Its translation: CASSRGGGKGMGYGYTF.

This clonotype came up many times. V and J are TRBV12-3 or TRBV12-4 and TRBJ2-7, with TRBD1 matching over 9 bases. This CDR3 has 16 amino acids. The V gene end was trimmed by 5 bases and the J gene end by 4 bases; junction bases not matched to a gene: 12. In DNA, the CDR3 is TGTGCCAGCAGTCCTAAAAGGGGACAGGGTTTGTACGAGCAGTACTTC. Its translation is CASSPKRGQGLYEQYF.

This clonotype was counted many times. This chain joins TRBV28 and TRBJ1-4; tentatively, D is TRBD1 (6 bases). The V and J ends lost 6 bases and 10 bases respectively, with 18 bases between them. This CDR3 comprises 14 residues. From germline, CDR1 is MDHEN and CDR2 SYDVKM. The chain's CDR3 is CASSPAGARLKLFF. In DNA, the CDR3 is TGTGCCAGCAGCCCAGCAGGGGCCAGATTAAAACTGTTTTTT.

The V gene is TRBV27, the J gene TRBJ2-7, with unresolved D. This CDR3 has 14 residues. CDR1 is MNHEY and CDR2 is SMNVEV in the germline V gene (reference sequence). The V end was cut by 5 bases, the J end by 5 bases, with 16 bases between. CDR3 nucleotides: TGTGCCAGCAGTATACAGATCAGTTCCGACGAGCAGTACTTC. Translating gives CASSIQISSDEQYF.

This clonotype showed up just a few times. V gene TRBV11-2 combines with J gene TRBJ1-3; possibly TRBD1 for D (6 bases). V lost 2 bases and J 4 bases, leaving 9 bases between the germline ends. Germline CDR1 reads SGHAT; CDR2 reads FQNNGV. CDR3 length equals 14 residues. The CDR3 reads CASSLNRAGNTIYF. The CDR3 DNA reads as TGTGCCAGCAGCTTAAACAGGGCGGGAAACACCATATATTTT.

Here the CDR3 reads CASSFTPLGNYGYTF. The CDR3 bases are TGTGCCAGCAGTTTCACCCCTTTAGGAAACTATGGCTACACCTTC. The J gene is TRBJ1-2, the V gene TRBV6-1, with no clear D. Germline values: CDR1 MNHNS, CDR2 SASEGT. This CDR3 comprises 15 residues. Trimming took off 5 bases at V and 2 bases at J, with 15 bases between the two ends.

This clonotype was observed a handful of times. This rearrangement joins TRBV12-3 or TRBV12-4 to TRBJ2-2; the match to TRBD1 covers 7 bases. The CDR3 length is 16 residues. V shed 7 bases and J 1 base; nucleotides not matched to a gene: 9. The CDR3, as DNA: TGTGCCAGCACCCCGAGGACAGGACTGAACACCGGGGAGCTGTTTTTT. Protein: CASTPRTGLNTGELFF.

In its sample, this clonotype was seen a few times. The CDR3 DNA follows: TGCAGTGCTCGGCGGGACAGGGGAGGTGGCTACACCTTC. Translated, it gives CSARRDRGGGYTF. V usage is TRBV20-1 and J usage is TRBJ1-2; 10 bases map to TRBD1. With 5 bases clipped from V and 7 bases from J, the junction kept 7 bases outside the gene matches. Germline V gene data show CDR1 as DFQATT and CDR2 as SNEGSKA (reference sequence). This CDR3 spans 13 amino acids.

This clonotype was detected a few times. This sequence joins TRBV11-2 and TRBJ1-2; unclear D gene. There are 11 residues in the CDR3. V lost 8 bases, J lost 6 bases, and 10 bases lay in between. Per germline, CDR1 SGHAT and CDR2 FQNNGV. This chain's CDR3 is CASGRLHGYTF. The DNA for the CDR3 is TGTGCCAGCGGTAGGCTTCATGGCTACACCTTC.

This clonotype appeared many times. V gene TRBV6-6 combines with J gene TRBJ1-1; 8 nucleotides align to TRBD1. The germline CDR1 and CDR2 sequences are MNHNY and SVGAGI (reference sequence). The length of the CDR3 is 17 residues. Unmatched junction bases numbered 9, after V lost 2 bases and J lost 1 base. The DNA for the CDR3 is TGTGCCAGCAGTTACGGGGGACAGGTTCTCCCGAACACTGAAGCTTTCTTT. Translated: CASSYGGQVLPNTEAFF.

This clonotype has ten or more counts. The chain uses TRBV7-2 and TRBJ2-1; the match to TRBD2 covers 9 bases. The CDR3 has 16 amino acids. V trimming: 1 base; J trimming: 2 bases; junction bases outside the gene matches: 3. Germline V gene data show CDR1 as SGHTA and CDR2 as FQGNSA. The DNA of the CDR3 is TGTGCCAGCAGCTTAGTGGCTAGCGGGGCCTACAATGAGCAGTTCTTC. It yields the protein CASSLVASGAYNEQFF. Supplemented by reference TRBV7-2 and TRBJ2-1, the full variable domain reads GAGVSQSPSNKVTEKGKDVELRCDPISGHTALYWYRQSLGQGLEFLIYFQGNSAPDKSGLPSDRFSAERTGGSVSTLTIQRTQQEDSAVYLCASSLVASGAYNEQFFGPGTRLTVL.

This clonotype was counted many times. This rearrangement joins TRBV7-2 to TRBJ2-3, with 12 bases lining up with TRBD2. J gave up 6 bases and V 6 bases, and 13 bases lay outside the gene matches. Germline assignment: CDR1 SGHTA and CDR2 FQGNSA. The length of the CDR3 is 17 residues. DNA of the CDR3: TGTGCCAGCAGTCCTTCGCTAGCGGGGGGGCCGGGGGATACGCAGTATTTT. Its translation is CASSPSLAGGPGDTQYF. Looking up the rest from reference TRBV7-2 and TRBJ2-3 gives the full variable domain: GAGVSQSPSNKVTEKGKDVELRCDPISGHTALYWYRQSLGQGLEFLIYFQGNSAPDKSGLPSDRFSAERTGGSVSTLTIQRTQQEDSAVYLCASSPSLAGGPGDTQYFGPGTRLTVL.

This clonotype appeared a few times. J is TRBJ2-1 and V is TRBV9; D could derive from TRBD1 or TRBD2 (5 bases each). In germline, CDR1 is SGDLS, CDR2 YYNGEE. V was pared by 0 bases and J by 3 bases, with 13 bases between. The CDR3 runs to 16 residues. The CDR3 coding sequence is TGTGCCAGCAGCGTAGGAGGGGAAATAGGCTACAATGAGCAGTTCTTC. Amino acids: CASSVGGEIGYNEQFF.

This clonotype has ten or more counts. This chain connects TRBV7-2 to TRBJ1-5; the D gene is possibly TRBD1 (5 bases). Per the germline V gene, CDR1 is SGHTA and CDR2 is FQGNSA. This CDR3 contains 14 residues. V lost 5 bases, J lost 3 bases, and 11 bases lay in between. The CDR3, as DNA: TGTGCCAGCAGCCCGACAGACTACAATCAGCCCCAGCATTTT. Its protein is CASSPTDYNQPQHF. The complete variable domain, with remaining parts taken from reference TRBV7-2 and TRBJ1-5, reads GAGVSQSPSNKVTEKGKDVELRCDPISGHTALYWYRQSLGQGLEFLIYFQGNSAPDKSGLPSDRFSAERTGGSVSTLTIQRTQQEDSAVYLCASSPTDYNQPQHFGDGTRLSIL.

This clonotype was seen a few times. This chain joins TRBV7-9 and TRBJ2-3; D is ambiguous. Deletions cut 0 bases from V and 5 bases from J, with 9 bases between. Germline V gives CDR1 SEHNR, CDR2 FQNEAQ (reference sequence). This CDR3 region has 14 residues. The CDR3 nucleotides are TGTGCCAGCAGCTTAGCGGGGTCCGGAGATACGCAGTATTTT. Translating it yields CASSLAGSGDTQYF.

This chain links TRBV3-1 with TRBJ2-2; the D gene is possibly TRBD1 (7 bases). V was cut by 6 bases and J by 3 bases, with 14 bases left in between. The CDR3 length is 15 residues. Germline values: CDR1 LGHDT, CDR2 YNNKEL (reference sequence). The CDR3 spells CASRHDRDYTGELFF. CDR3 nucleotides: TGTGCCAGCAGACACGACAGGGACTACACCGGGGAGCTGTTTTTT.

The chain is built from TRBV12-5 and TRBJ2-1, with 13 bases aligning to TRBD2. CDR3 size: 15 residues. The V gene's germline CDR1 is LGHNT and CDR2 FRNRAP. Losses at the gene ends were 6 bases for V and 8 bases for J; bases not matched to a gene: 7. The CDR3 is CASGRRTSGSDEQFF. For the CDR3, the DNA is TGTGCTAGTGGCCGCCGGACTAGCGGGAGCGATGAGCAGTTCTTC. Drawing the rest from reference TRBV12-5 and TRBJ2-1, the complete variable domain is DARVTQTPRHKVTEMGQEVTMRCQPILGHNTVFWYRQTMMQGLELLAYFRNRAPLDDSGMPKDRFSAEMPDATLATLKIQPSEPRDSAVYFCASGRRTSGSDEQFFGPGTRLTVL.